Below are 3 T cell receptor beta chains sequenced from a single sample in a study of PD-L1 blockade in urothelial cancer. The table came from immunoSEQ multiplex PCR; TCRdb's copy has only in-frame clones and leaves some out. The data show around 490 clones, roughly a quarter seen once. The source material was tumor tissue, sampled before atezolizumab (anti-PD-L1) treatment. Source of these receptors: a man in his 60s with urothelial cancer.

This clone was seen a handful of times. V usage is TRBV9 and J usage is TRBJ2-6; D gene unclear. There are 18 residues in the CDR3. Germline V gene data show CDR1 as SGDLS and CDR2 as YYNGEE. Trimming removed 2 bases from V and 0 bases from J, with 15 bases in between. As DNA, the CDR3 is TGTGCCAGCAGCGTCACTGGTACGCCCAGCTCTGGGGCCAACGTCCTGACTTTC. Translated, it gives CASSVTGTPSSGANVLTF.

This clone was detected a few times. The V and J genes are TRBV7-8 and TRBJ2-1; D might be TRBD2 (6 bases). The CDR3 runs 15 residues. Trimming cost V 3 bases and J 6 bases, with 15 bases left between them. Germline CDR1 is SGHVS and CDR2 is FQNEAQ. The CDR3 nucleotides read TGTGCCAGCAGCTTGATCGGGGGAGCCGGCAATGAGCAGTTCTTC. It codes for CASSLIGGAGNEQFF.

The chain has TRBV29-1 and TRBJ2-5; 7 bases are shared with TRBD2. J lost 5 bases, V lost 4 bases, and 4 bases had no gene match. The germline gives CDR1 SQVTM, CDR2 ANQGSEA. The CDR3 runs 12 residues. The CDR3 DNA is TGCAGCGTTGGCGGGGGTAGGGAGACCCAGTACTTC. Protein: CSVGGGRETQYF.